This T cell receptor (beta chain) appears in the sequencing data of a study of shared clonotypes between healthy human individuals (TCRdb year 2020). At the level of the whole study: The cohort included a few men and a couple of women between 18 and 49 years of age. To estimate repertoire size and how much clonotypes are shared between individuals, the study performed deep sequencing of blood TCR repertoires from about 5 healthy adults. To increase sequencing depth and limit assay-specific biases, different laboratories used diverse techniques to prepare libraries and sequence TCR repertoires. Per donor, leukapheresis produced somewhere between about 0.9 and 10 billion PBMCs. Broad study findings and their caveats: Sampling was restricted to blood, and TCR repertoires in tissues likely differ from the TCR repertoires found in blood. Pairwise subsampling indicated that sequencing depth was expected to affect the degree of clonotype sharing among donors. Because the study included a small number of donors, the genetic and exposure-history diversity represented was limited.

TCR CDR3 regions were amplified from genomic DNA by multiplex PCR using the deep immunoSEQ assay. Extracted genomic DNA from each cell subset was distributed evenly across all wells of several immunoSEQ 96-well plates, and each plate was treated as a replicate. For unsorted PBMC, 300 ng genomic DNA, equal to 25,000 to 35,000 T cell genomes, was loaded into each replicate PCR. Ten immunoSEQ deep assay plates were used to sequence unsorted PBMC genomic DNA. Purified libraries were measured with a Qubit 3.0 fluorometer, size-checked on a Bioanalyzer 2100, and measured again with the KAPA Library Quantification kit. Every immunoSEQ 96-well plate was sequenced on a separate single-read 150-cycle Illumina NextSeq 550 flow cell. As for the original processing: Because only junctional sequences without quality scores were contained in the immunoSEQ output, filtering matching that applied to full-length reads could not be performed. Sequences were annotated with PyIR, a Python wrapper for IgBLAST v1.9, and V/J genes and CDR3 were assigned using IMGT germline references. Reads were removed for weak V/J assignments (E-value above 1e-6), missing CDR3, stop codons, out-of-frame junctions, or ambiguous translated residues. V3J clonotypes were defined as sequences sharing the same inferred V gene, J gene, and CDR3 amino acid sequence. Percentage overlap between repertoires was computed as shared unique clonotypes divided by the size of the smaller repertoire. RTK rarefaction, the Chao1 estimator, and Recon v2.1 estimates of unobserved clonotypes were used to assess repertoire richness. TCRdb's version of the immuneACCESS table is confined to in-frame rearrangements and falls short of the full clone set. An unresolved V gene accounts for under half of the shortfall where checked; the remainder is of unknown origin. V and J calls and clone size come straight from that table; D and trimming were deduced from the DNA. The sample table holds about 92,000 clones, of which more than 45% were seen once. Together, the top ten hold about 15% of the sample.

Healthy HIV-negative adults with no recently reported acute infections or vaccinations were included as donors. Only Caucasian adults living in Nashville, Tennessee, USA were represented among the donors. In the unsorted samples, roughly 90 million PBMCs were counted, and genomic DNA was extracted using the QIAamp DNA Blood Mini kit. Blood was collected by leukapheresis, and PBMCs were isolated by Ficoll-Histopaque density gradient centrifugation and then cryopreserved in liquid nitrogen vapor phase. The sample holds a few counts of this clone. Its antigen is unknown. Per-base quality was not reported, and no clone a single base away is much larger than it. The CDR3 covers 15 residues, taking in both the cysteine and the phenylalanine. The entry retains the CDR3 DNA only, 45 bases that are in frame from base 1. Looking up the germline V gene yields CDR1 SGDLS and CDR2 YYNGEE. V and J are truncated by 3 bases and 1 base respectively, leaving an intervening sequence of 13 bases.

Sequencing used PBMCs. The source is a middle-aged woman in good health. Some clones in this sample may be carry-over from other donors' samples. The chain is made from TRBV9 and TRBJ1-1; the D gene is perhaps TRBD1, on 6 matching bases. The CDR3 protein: CASSGTGTRNTEAFF. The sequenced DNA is TGTGCCAGCAGCGGAACCGGGACACGGAACACTGAAGCTTTCTTT.